This paragraph covers one TCR beta chain sequence. The data originate from a study of blood T cell repertoires in COVID-19. About the research overall: Sites across the United States, Italy and Spain contributed samples from acute and convalescent COVID-19. The analysed material was cDNA or gDNA that came from T cells, B-cell-depleted T cells, or PBMCs.

From germline, CDR1 is LGHNA and CDR2 YNFKEQ. This CDR3 is built from 14 residues. The V gene lost 6 bases and the J gene lost 8 bases, with 19 bases spanning the gap. Original data processing: Using reference gene primer amplification, nucleated cell counts were estimated. Assay used: immunoSEQ multiplex PCR; TCRdb lists only in-frame clones, some missing. V, J and clone size derive from that table, while D and trimming were established from the DNA sequence. Of about 220,000 clones listed, 80% to 90% are singletons. Sequenced: peripheral blood. The clonotype comes from a woman in her fifties or sixties who had recovered from COVID-19. The rearrangement uses TRBV4-2 and TRBJ1-2; D is possibly TRBD1 (5 bases). As DNA, the CDR3 is TGTGCCAGCAGACCCGGGACTTCGTCTATGGGCTACACCTTC. Protein: CASRPGTSSMGYTF.